The clone carrying this T cell receptor (beta chain) was counted at least ten times. The data originate from a study of T-cell reconstitution after alpha-beta-depleted transplantation in children. Germline CDR1 SGHTA, CDR2 FQGNSA. The CDR3 runs 14 residues. The V end was cut by 3 bases, the J end by 8 bases, with 13 bases between. TCRbeta library preparation incorporated unique molecular identifiers. TCRdb fed the PCR reads into MiXCR, producing one record per CDR3 protein. The sample carries a few hundred thousand distinct CDR3 sequences, more than 7.5% recorded once. Specimen: PBMCs from the stem cell graft donor, collected from the stem cell graft. This receptor was obtained from a human donor who donated a stem cell graft to a child with SCID. The gene calls are TRBV7-2 and TRBJ1-4; the D gene is possibly TRBD1 (6 bases). CDR3: CASSFQGINEKLFF. The DNA of the CDR3 is TGTGCCAGCAGCTTCCAGGGGATCAACGAAAAACTGTTTTTT.